Each of the 15 T cell receptor beta chains below was sequenced from the same sample in a study of T cell repertoires in cytomegalovirus infection. TCRdb called the reads again in MiXCR, with one record for every CDR3 protein. Here the sample spans around 630,000 distinct CDR3 sequences, approximately 24% being singletons. Sequences were obtained from CD8+ T cells from PBMCs. These receptors originate from a human donor in good health (CMV status not recorded). Some clones in this sample may be carry-over from other donors' samples.

There are many counts of this clonotype. The chain is built from TRBV7-8 and TRBJ2-7; the match to TRBD1 covers 7 bases. CDR3 length equals 15 residues. Germline values: CDR1 SGHVS, CDR2 FQNEAQ. V lost 7 bases to trimming and J lost 6 bases; unmatched junction nucleotides: 15. For the CDR3, the DNA is TGTGCCAGCAAGGTTGACAGGGCAGTCTGGGGCGAGCAGTACTTC. Its protein product is CASKVDRAVWGEQYF.

The chain carries TRBV7-9 and TRBJ1-1; D is unresolved. V was clipped by 2 bases and J by 8 bases, with 6 bases between them. Germline CDR1 reads SEHNR; CDR2 reads FQNEAQ (reference sequence). There are 11 residues in the CDR3. The CDR3: CASSLSQEAFF. CDR3 nucleotide sequence: TGTGCCAGCAGCTTAAGCCAGGAAGCTTTCTTT.

On this clonotype itself: A read error may explain this, as a much larger clone is one base away. The chain has TRBV7-6 and TRBJ2-1, with no clear D. Germline-derived CDR1 and CDR2 are SGHVS and FNYEAQ. V was shortened by 7 bases and J by 4 bases, with 17 bases between the two germline ends. The CDR3 totals 15 residues. The CDR3 reads CASTSRDAAYNEQFF. CDR3 bases: TGTGCCAGCACCTCCCGAGATGCGGCATACAATGAGCAGTTCTTC.

This clonotype has only a few counts. The chain combines TRBV28 with TRBJ1-4, with 8 nucleotides matching TRBD1. CDR1 and CDR2 (germline): MDHEN, SYDVKM. The V segment lost 4 bases and the J segment 4 bases; nucleotides outside the gene matches: 5. This CDR3 has 15 amino acids. The CDR3 sequence: CASSSGQGLNEKLFF. As DNA, the CDR3 is TGTGCCAGCAGTTCCGGACAGGGCCTTAATGAAAAACTGTTTTTT.

This clonotype was counted ten times or more. CDR3 sequence (DNA): TGTGCCATCAGTGAGTCCTCTCCGCGGGGGGCTCCCAGCTCCTACAATGAGCAGTTCTTC. Protein sequence: CAISESSPRGAPSSYNEQFF. The gene calls are TRBV10-3 and TRBJ2-1; 8 nucleotides line up with TRBD2. The trim removed 0 bases at V and 0 bases at J, leaving 13 bases unmatched. The length of the CDR3 is 20 residues. CDR1 is ENHRY, CDR2 SYGVKD, per germline.

This clonotype has just a few counts. The V and J genes are TRBV20-1 and TRBJ2-1; the match to TRBD2 covers 16 bases. This CDR3 has 15 amino acids. Germline assignment: CDR1 DFQATT and CDR2 SNEGSKA (reference sequence). Trimming took 3 bases from V and 9 from J; bases not matched to a gene: 5. CDR3 DNA: TGCAGTGCTAGGGGGACTAGCGGGGGGGCCGGTGAGCAGTTCTTC. Protein: CSARGTSGGAGEQFF.

This clonotype was recorded once. The V gene is TRBV19, the J gene TRBJ2-1, with 10 nucleotides matching TRBD2. The germline V gene has CDR1 LNHDA and CDR2 SQIVND (reference sequence). Losses at the gene ends were 8 bases for V and 2 bases for J; bases not matched to a gene: 9. This CDR3 has 16 amino acids. In nucleotides, the CDR3 is TGTGCCAGTCGAGACTTTAGCGGGGGGACCTACAATGAGCAGTTCTTC. It is translated as CASRDFSGGTYNEQFF.

A few counts support this clonotype. This rearrangement joins TRBV20-1 to TRBJ1-5, with D maybe TRBD1 (6 bases). V was trimmed by 6 bases and J by 2 bases, leaving 8 bases between them. The CDR3 totals 12 residues. CDR1 is DFQATT, CDR2 SNEGSKA, per germline (reference sequence). CDR3 DNA sequence: TGCAGTGCATGGACAGGCAATCAGCCCCAGCATTTT. Its translation is CSAWTGNQPQHF.

Many counts were recorded for this clonotype. The chain employs TRBV12-3 or TRBV12-4 and TRBJ2-1, with TRBD1 matching over 11 bases. The CDR3 length is 18 residues. J lost 3 bases, V lost 6 bases, and 13 bases had no gene match. CDR3 bases: TGTGCCAGCAGGTCCCCTTCCCGGGACAGGGGGGACTACAATGAGCAGTTCTTC. Amino acids: CASRSPSRDRGDYNEQFF.

This clonotype was detected ten times or more. The chain is built from TRBV7-2 and TRBJ1-2; the D gene is possibly TRBD1 (5 bases). CDR3 length: 15 residues. Germline V gene lookup returns CDR1 SGHTA and CDR2 FQGNSA. Trimming cost V 5 bases and J 4 bases, with 17 bases left between them. CDR3 DNA: TGTGCCAGCAGCCCGGCCATTGGGGGTGGCTATGGCTACACCTTC. Its translation: CASSPAIGGGYGYTF.

This clonotype occurred many times. The V gene is TRBV28, the J gene TRBJ1-4; weak D call: TRBD1 (6 bases). This CDR3 is 14 amino acids long. V was clipped by 5 bases and J by 10 bases, with 17 bases between them. Germline assignment: CDR1 MDHEN and CDR2 SYDVKM. CDR3 residues: CASSTQGQYGKLFF. CDR3 sequence (DNA): TGTGCCAGCAGTACACAGGGTCAGTATGGAAAACTGTTTTTT.

The gene calls are TRBV20-1 and TRBJ2-1; D is perhaps TRBD2 (7 bases). The germline gives CDR1 DFQATT, CDR2 SNEGSKA (reference sequence). Trimming removed 2 bases from V and 7 bases from J, with 12 bases in between. The CDR3 loop spans 13 amino acids. The CDR3 sequence: CSARTGRENEQFF. Here the CDR3 DNA reads TGCAGTGCTAGAACAGGGAGGGAAAATGAGCAGTTCTTC.

This clonotype was counted a few times. This chain joins TRBV7-9 and TRBJ2-7; TRBD1 matches at 9 bases. The J segment lost 3 bases and the V segment lost 5 bases, leaving 8 bases of the junction unmatched. From germline, CDR1 is SEHNR and CDR2 FQNEAQ (reference sequence). This CDR3 comprises 15 residues. The DNA of the CDR3 is TGTGCCAGCAGCAAAACAGGGGGCGAAGGCTACGAGCAGTACTTC. Protein: CASSKTGGEGYEQYF.

This clonotype was counted at least ten times. J is TRBJ2-1 and V is TRBV7-2, with D possibly TRBD2 on 7 matching bases. Per the germline V gene, CDR1 is SGHTA and CDR2 is FQGNSA. Trimming removed 2 bases at V and 4 bases at J, with 12 bases between. The CDR3 spans 15 residues. The CDR3 spells CASSLMEGGYNEQFF. The CDR3 DNA is TGTGCCAGCAGCTTAATGGAGGGGGGGTACAATGAGCAGTTCTTC.

The V and J genes are TRBV12-3 or TRBV12-4 and TRBJ2-7; D is uncertain. This CDR3 is 12 amino acids long. V was pared by 4 bases and J by 2 bases, with 6 bases between. Here the CDR3 reads CASSSVPYEQYF. CDR3 nucleotides: TGTGCCAGCAGTTCGGTCCCCTACGAGCAGTACTTC.